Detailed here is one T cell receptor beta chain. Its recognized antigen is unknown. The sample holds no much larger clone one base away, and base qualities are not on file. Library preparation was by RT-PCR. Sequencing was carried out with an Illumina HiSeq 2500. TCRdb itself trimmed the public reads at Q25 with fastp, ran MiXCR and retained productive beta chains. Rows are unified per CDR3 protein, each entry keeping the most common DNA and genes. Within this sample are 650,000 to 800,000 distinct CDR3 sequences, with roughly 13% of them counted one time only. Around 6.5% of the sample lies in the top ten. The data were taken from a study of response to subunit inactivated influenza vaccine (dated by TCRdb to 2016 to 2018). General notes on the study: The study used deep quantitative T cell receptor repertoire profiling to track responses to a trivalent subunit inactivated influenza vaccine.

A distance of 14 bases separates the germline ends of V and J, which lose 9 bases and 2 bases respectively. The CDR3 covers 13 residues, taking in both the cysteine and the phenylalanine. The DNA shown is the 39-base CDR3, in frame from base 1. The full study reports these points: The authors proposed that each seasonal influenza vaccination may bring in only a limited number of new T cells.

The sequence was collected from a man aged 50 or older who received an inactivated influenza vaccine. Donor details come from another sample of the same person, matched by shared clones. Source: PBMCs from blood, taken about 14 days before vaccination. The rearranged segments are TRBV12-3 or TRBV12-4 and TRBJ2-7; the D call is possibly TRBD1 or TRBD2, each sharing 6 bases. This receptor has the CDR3 CASGGRSPYEQYF. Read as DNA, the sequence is TGTGCCAGTGGGGGGCGTTCGCCCTACGAGCAGTACTTC.